These T cell receptor beta chains were read from a single sample in a study of T cell responses to AZD1222 COVID-19 vaccine. Profiled with immunoSEQ multiplex PCR; TCRdb holds only in-frame clones, not every one. The sample holds under 150,000 clones; roughly 92% are singletons and the top ten take 9.3%. The specimen was peripheral blood, collected 28 days after the second AZD1222 dose. The source of these receptors is an adult who received the AZD1222 COVID-19 vaccine. The CDR3 runs from the conserved cysteine through the conserved F or W. D genes are given only for firm matches. Not every row has a clone size; where given, it reads once, few, many or a size class.

CDR3 DNA,CDR3 protein,V gene,CDR3 length,D gene,clone size,J gene
TGTGCCAGTAGTGAGCCCGGCGATGAGCAGTTCTTC,CASSEPGDEQFF,TRBV19,12,.,.,TRBJ2-1
TGTGCCAGCAGCTCCGGTGTTGGGTCCCAGGGCCAGCCCCAGCATTTT,CASSSGVGSQGQPQHF,TRBV5-6,16,.,.,TRBJ1-5
TGCGCCAGCAGCCTGGACAGGGGGAGCTCTGGAAACACCATATATTTT,CASSLDRGSSGNTIYF,TRBV5-1,16,TRBD1,once,TRBJ1-3
TGTGCCTGGAGCGTCATGAACACTGAAGCTTTCTTT,CAWSVMNTEAFF,TRBV30,12,.,.,TRBJ1-1
TGCGCCAGCAGCCAATGGAAGCGGAGGGATACGCAGTATTTT,CASSQWKRRDTQYF,TRBV4-3,14,.,once,TRBJ2-3
TGTGCCAGTAGTATAGACGGAAACTATGGCTACACCTTC,CASSIDGNYGYTF,TRBV19,13,.,.,TRBJ1-2
TGCAGCGTTGAAGAGACAGGGATTGGAAACACCATATATTTT,CSVEETGIGNTIYF,TRBV29-1,14,TRBD1,.,TRBJ1-3
TGTGCCAGTAGTAAGGGACAGGGGGCTACGACTAATGAAAAACTGTTTTTT,CASSKGQGATTNEKLFF,TRBV19,17,TRBD1,once,TRBJ1-4
TGTGCCAGCAGCTTGGAACTAGCGGGAGACAATGAGCAGTTCTTC,CASSLELAGDNEQFF,TRBV5-4,15,TRBD2,.,TRBJ2-1
TGTGCCAGCAGCAAAAGCCGGGCACTATCTGAAGCTTTCTTT,CASSKSRALSEAFF,TRBV21-1,14,.,few,TRBJ1-1
TGTGCCAGTACCATTTTGGGACAGGGTGCCAATCAGCCCCAGCATTTT,CASTILGQGANQPQHF,TRBV19,16,TRBD1,.,TRBJ1-5
TGTGCCAGCAGCTTAGGTGGTAACACTGAAGCTTTCTTT,CASSLGGNTEAFF,TRBV11-2,13,.,.,TRBJ1-1
TGTGCCAGCAGCCCTAAAGGGTATAGTAATTCACCCCTCCACTTT,CASSPKGYSNSPLHF,TRBV27,15,.,.,TRBJ1-6
TGTGCCAGCAGCTTGGGCACGCGGATCGTCGGAGGCACCATATATTTT,CASSLGTRIVGGTIYF,TRBV7-9,16,.,.,TRBJ1-3
TGTGCCAGCAGCCCCTTATACACCGGGGAGCTGTTTTTT,CASSPLYTGELFF,TRBV7-2,13,.,.,TRBJ2-2
TGTGCCACATCGCGGGGGGGTATGCCCCAGCATTTT,CATSRGGMPQHF,TRBV24-1,12,.,.,TRBJ1-5
TGTGCCAGCAGCATCATCACAGATACGCAGTATTTT,CASSIITDTQYF,TRBV7-2,12,.,few,TRBJ2-3
TGTGCCAGCAGATCGGCTGTAGGTTTAGCGGGGTCGAACACCGGGGAGCTGTTTTTT,CASRSAVGLAGSNTGELFF,TRBV4-2,19,TRBD2,.,TRBJ2-2
TGTGCCAGCAGCTCACAGACAGGTTCCCTTGGGACTGAAGCTTTCTTT,CASSSQTGSLGTEAFF,TRBV9,16,.,.,TRBJ1-1
TGCGCCAGCATTCCCGACAAACAGGGACCGTCCTCCTACGAGCAGTACTTC,CASIPDKQGPSSYEQYF,TRBV23-1,17,.,.,TRBJ2-7
TGTGCCAGCAGTCCGGGACAGTTGGATGGCTACACCTTC,CASSPGQLDGYTF,TRBV27,13,TRBD1,.,TRBJ1-2
TGCGCCAGCAGCCTAGATCTAACCTATGGCTACACCTTC,CASSLDLTYGYTF,TRBV5-1,13,.,.,TRBJ1-2
TGTGCCAGCAGTGGAGCCCGGCGCCCCTATGGCTACACCTTC,CASSGARRPYGYTF,TRBV2,14,.,.,TRBJ1-2
TGTGCCTTGTCCGGGACAGGGGGAAACACCATATATTTT,CALSGTGGNTIYF,TRBV30,13,TRBD1,.,TRBJ1-3
TGTGCCAGCGATAGTCCTCCTAATTCACCCCTCCACTTT,CASDSPPNSPLHF,TRBV28,13,.,.,TRBJ1-6
TGTGCCAGTAGTCACCTGGGGCACGAGCAGTACTTC,CASSHLGHEQYF,TRBV19,12,.,once,TRBJ2-7
TGTGCCACCAGCAGAGATCGGGGGGGAGGGTCCTATGGCTACACCTTC,CATSRDRGGGSYGYTF,TRBV15,16,.,.,TRBJ1-2
TGCGCCAGCAATCCAGCGGGAATGAACACCGGGGAGCTGTTTTTT,CASNPAGMNTGELFF,TRBV5-1,15,TRBD2,.,TRBJ2-2
TGTGCCATCAGTGAGTCGACTTGGGGTAACTCTGGAAACACCATATATTTT,CAISESTWGNSGNTIYF,TRBV10-3,17,.,.,TRBJ1-3
TGTGCCACCTCAGCTTTCAGGTCCAGCAATCAGCCCCAGCATTTT,CATSAFRSSNQPQHF,TRBV6-5,15,.,.,TRBJ1-5
TGTGCCAGCAGTTACTCGGGGGCGGGAGCTGAAGCTTTCTTT,CASSYSGAGAEAFF,TRBV6-5,14,.,.,TRBJ1-1
TGTGCCAGCAGCTTGAGGGACATAAACACCGGGGAGCTGTTTTTT,CASSLRDINTGELFF,TRBV9,15,.,.,TRBJ2-2
TGCGCCAGCAGCCAAGACCCAGGGGTTCGTGAAAAACTGTTTTTT,CASSQDPGVREKLFF,TRBV4-3,15,.,.,TRBJ1-4
TGTGCCAGCAGCTTGGACGGTAACTATGGCTACACCTTC,CASSLDGNYGYTF,TRBV5-4,13,.,once,TRBJ1-2
TGCGCCAGCAGCCAAGCGGTGCCTTATGAAAAACTGTTTTTT,CASSQAVPYEKLFF,TRBV4-1,14,.,.,TRBJ1-4
TGTGCCAGCAGCTTAGACAGGGATCTATATGGCTACACCTTC,CASSLDRDLYGYTF,TRBV28,14,TRBD1,.,TRBJ1-2
TGTGCCAGCAGTTACTCGGGGCAGGGACTAGATACGCAGTATTTT,CASSYSGQGLDTQYF,TRBV6-5,15,.,.,TRBJ2-3
TGTGCCAGCAGCCTACAGGGGAGCACAGATACGCAGTATTTT,CASSLQGSTDTQYF,TRBV7-2,14,TRBD1,.,TRBJ2-3
TGTGCCAGCAGTGACAGATTCTACGTTGAACAGGCTGAAGCTTTCTTT,CASSDRFYVEQAEAFF,TRBV6-1,16,.,once,TRBJ1-1
TGTGCCAGCAGCCCCGTCGGAAGGGGCGCAGATACGCAGTATTTT,CASSPVGRGADTQYF,TRBV9,15,.,.,TRBJ2-3
TGTGCCAGTAGTATCACAGTCAATCAGCCCCAGCATTTT,CASSITVNQPQHF,TRBV19,13,.,.,TRBJ1-5
TGCGCCAGCAGCAGGGAAGGGAGAGAGGGCTACACCTTC,CASSREGREGYTF,TRBV5-1,13,.,.,TRBJ1-2
TGTGCCAGCAGCCTGGTTGGAGGGTACCTCACAGATACGCAGTATTTT,CASSLVGGYLTDTQYF,TRBV27,16,.,.,TRBJ2-3
TGTGCCAGCAGCTCATATGTTCTCACTGAAGCTTTCTTT,CASSSYVLTEAFF,TRBV7-2,13,.,.,TRBJ1-1
TGTGCCAGCAGTTTCCCCCAGGGTGGGAACACTGAAGCTTTCTTT,CASSFPQGGNTEAFF,TRBV28,15,.,.,TRBJ1-1
TGTGCCAGCAGGGATATGTCGGGGGTGCGGGGCTACACCTTC,CASRDMSGVRGYTF,TRBV7-9,14,.,.,TRBJ1-2